Presented here are 6 T cell receptor beta chains from one specimen sequenced in a study of CD8+ T cells in alopecia areata (dated by TCRdb to between 2018 and 2020). The sample's time point label, decoded: baseline before oral tofacitinib. Library preparation employed the immunoSEQ multiplex PCR assay. For TCR sequencing, RNA was extracted from every sample and reverse transcribed into cDNA to serve as template. TCRdb re-hosts the immuneACCESS table, in-frame sequences only. Its copies lack some clones; in the studies checked, an unresolved V gene accounts for under half of them, and the cause for the rest is not known. Recorded for this sample are about 180,000 clones; 50% to 60% of them occurred a single time. The ten largest clones capture 14% to 15% of the sample. The sequenced sample was CD4+ T cells sorted from blood, obtained at week 0. Source of these receptors: a human donor with alopecia areata.

This rearrangement joins TRBV5-1 to TRBJ1-5; 7 bases fit TRBD1. V shed 4 bases and J 4 bases; nucleotides not matched to a gene: 5. Germline CDR1 reads SGHRS; CDR2 reads YFSETQ. CDR3 size: 14 residues. CDR3 residues: CASSTGDSNQPQHF. CDR3 nucleotides: TGCGCCAGCAGCACCGGGGACAGTAATCAGCCCCAGCATTTT.

This chain uses TRBV5-1 with TRBJ1-4; D is uncertain. Germline V gene data show CDR1 as SGHRS and CDR2 as YFSETQ. Deletions cut 4 bases from V and 7 bases from J, with 17 bases between. CDR3 size: 15 residues. The CDR3 spells CASSDGSVGGEKLFF. CDR3 DNA: TGCGCCAGCAGCGACGGAAGCGTGGGAGGTGAAAAACTGTTTTTT.

CDR3 residues: CASSYSRDRNQPQHF. DNA of the CDR3: TGTGCCAGCAGTTACTCTCGCGACAGGAATCAGCCCCAGCATTTT. J is TRBJ1-5 and V is TRBV6-5, with D perhaps matching TRBD1 (6 bases). The V gene lost 0 bases and the J gene lost 4 bases, with 10 bases spanning the gap. The CDR3 length is 15 residues. CDR1 MNHEY and CDR2 SVGAGI come from the germline V gene.

The rearrangement links TRBV4-2 to TRBJ2-3; D may be TRBD1 or TRBD2 (5 bases each). Germline CDR1 LGHNA, CDR2 YNFKEQ. The CDR3 has 15 amino acids. V gave up 0 bases and J gave up 6 bases, with 13 bases separating them. The chain's CDR3 is CASSQDGGPLDTQYF. In DNA, the CDR3 is TGTGCCAGCAGCCAAGATGGGGGACCCCTGGATACGCAGTATTTT.

This chain uses TRBV7-9 with TRBJ1-1; weak D call: TRBD1 (6 bases). Germline values: CDR1 SEHNR, CDR2 FQNEAQ (reference sequence). The CDR3 covers 13 residues. CDR3 protein: CVGTGMVGTEAFF. The CDR3 DNA reads as TGTGTCGGCACAGGGATGGTTGGCACTGAAGCTTTCTTT.

The chain employs TRBV7-2 and TRBJ2-5; perhaps TRBD2 as D (5 bases). The CDR3 runs 13 residues. Trimming stripped 5 bases from V and 2 bases from J, with 9 bases between. The germline gives CDR1 SGHTA, CDR2 FQGNSA. The CDR3 DNA follows: TGTGCCAGCAGCGCAGGACTGCAAGAGACCCAGTACTTC. Amino acids: CASSAGLQETQYF.